This T cell receptor (beta chain) was observed in a study of Graves' ophthalmopathy and Graves' hyperthyroidism (dated by TCRdb to 2017 to 2018). A note on the overall study: A patient counted as having stable hyperthyroidism if there was no progression to ophthalmopathy within 18 months of follow-up. An independent validation cohort was composed of approximately 19 hyperthyroidism patients and about 17 patients who later progressed from hyperthyroidism to ophthalmopathy. In about 6 hyperthyroidism patients, T-cell repertoires of thyroid tissue and blood were compared. After sampling, hyperthyroidism patients received methimazole starting at 30 mg daily, and ophthalmopathy patients received high-dose intravenous methylprednisolone. In total, 135 blood samples were TCR-sequenced: fewer than 50 ophthalmopathy, some 80 hyperthyroidism and approximately 17 hyperthyroidism-to-ophthalmopathy patients. A discovery set of 95 to 100 patients (around 45 ophthalmopathy, 55 to 60 stable hyperthyroidism) was enrolled to explore V-J signatures distinguishing ophthalmopathy from hyperthyroidism. To tell Graves' ophthalmopathy apart from Graves' hyperthyroidism, and to predict which patients would progress to ophthalmopathy, the study relied on TCR beta repertoire signatures. Findings and caveats that apply to the study as a whole: No statistical method was used to set the sample size in advance, and the investigators knew which group each participant was assigned to. Ophthalmopathy was separated from stable hyperthyroidism by the 13-signature model with more than 85% sensitivity and 81% to 84% specificity in cross-validation and with 80%/75% in the test set. In validation, the model predicted ophthalmopathy progression with about 71% sensitivity and around 72% specificity; some 13 predicted patients were CT-confirmed with GO in a median of approximately 6.5 months. Most expanded thyroid clonotypes with frequency above 0.001 were also detected in blood, suggesting blood repertoires may reflect the thyroid immune response.

Deletion took 6 bases off V and 7 bases off J, with a span of 8 bases between the germline ends. The CDR3, cysteine through phenylalanine, is 10 amino acids long. Of the read, only the CDR3 DNA is kept; its 30 bases are in frame from base 1. Looking up the germline V gene (reference sequence) yields CDR1 DFQATT and CDR2 SNEGSKA. This clonotype was detected a few times. Which antigen it targets is not known. Qualities for individual bases were not recorded, and no much larger clone is one base off. Patients with hyperthyroidism were aged 18 to 65 years, had been newly diagnosed, and had a disease duration of less than 2 months. Anyone with other autoimmune diseases, uncontrolled infections, pregnancy or lactation was excluded from the study. Clinical symptoms, serum thyroxine, TRAb, thyroid ultrasound and orbital computed tomography were used for diagnosis. Total RNA was extracted with Trizol reagent and quality-checked on an Agilent 2100 Bioanalyzer.

For repertoire sequencing, the TCR beta CDR3 regions were amplified from RNA transcripts. The first round was an RT-PCR using HTBI primers with the Qiagen OneStep RT-PCR kit, and this first round was followed by a second-round multiplex PCR, then size selection and purification. Libraries were sequenced paired-end with 100 bp reads on an Illumina HiSeq2000. Per the authors' processing: SOAPnuke was used for read processing, and reads with adapters, uncalled bases, a mean Phred below 15, or no exact constant-primer or identifier match were discarded. COPE v1.2.5 was used to merge high-quality paired reads. Each unique nucleotide sequence was treated as a clonotype, and MiTCR v1.1 was used to align the clonotypes to the IMGT TRB V, D and J references. The analysis was limited to V-J combinations with a frequency above 0.0001, which together covered over 99% of the repertoires. A TCR clonal expansion and chaos score per V-J combination was defined as the ratio of F50 clonal expansion to chaos observed in the TCRdist matrix. Welch's t-statistics and random forest were used to reduce the features to about a dozen V-J combinations, which were then used as input to a naive Bayes classifier. Thyroid-blood repertoire similarity was quantified with the Morisita-Horn index. TCRdb handled the public reads itself, with Q25 trimming in fastp and clone calling in MiXCR, and kept productive beta chains. CDR3 protein duplicates are merged, each entry listing the most common genes and DNA. V and J calls and clone size were set by TCRdb, not the authors. Present in this sample are a few hundred thousand distinct CDR3 sequences, roughly 40% of which were seen just once. The top ten constitute about 4% of the sample.

The sequence was collected from an adult man with Graves' hyperthyroidism. The source material was peripheral blood or thyroid tissue (not recorded which). The chain couples TRBV20-1 to TRBJ2-3; no confident D gene assignment can be made. Read as DNA, the sequence is TGCAGTGCAGATAAGAATACGCAGTATTTT. This gives the protein CSADKNTQYF.